This is a list of T cell receptor beta chains from one sample in a study of regulatory T cells in long-lasting Graves disease. TCRdb re-analysed the multiplex PCR reads in MiXCR, keeping a single row per CDR3 protein. The sample yields 450,000 to 600,000 distinct CDR3 sequences, roughly 13% seen once. This sample was shared with a second study, whose subject was T cells in Graves' hyperthyroidism and ophthalmopathy.

The source material was peripheral blood mononuclear cells (PBMCs), sampled at new diagnosis, from a patient treated with antithyroid drugs. These TCRs come from a man aged 25-40 years with Graves disease. The CDR3 runs from the conserved cysteine through the conserved F or W. The D gene is left open where the match is weak. For some rows the clone size is stated as once, few or many, or as a class when expanded; others skip it.

CDR3aa | CDR3nt | v_gene | abundance | j_gene | d_gene | len
CASTLGSRGNEQFF | TGCGCCAGCACCTTGGGGAGTAGGGGTAATGAGCAGTTCTTC | TRBV5-1 | . | TRBJ2-1 | . | 14
CASSRASGINEQFF | TGTGCCAGCTCCCGGGCTAGCGGGATCAATGAGCAGTTCTTC | TRBV18 | . | TRBJ2-1 | TRBD2 | 14
CSAPGQTKNIQYF | TGCAGTGCCCCGGGACAGACAAAAAACATTCAGTACTTC | TRBV20-1 | many | TRBJ2-4 | TRBD1 | 13
CASSTSSSDVYNEQFF | TGTGCCAGCTCAACCTCCTCTAGCGACGTCTACAATGAGCAGTTCTTC | TRBV18 | . | TRBJ2-1 | . | 16
CASKRGVHEQYF | TGTGCCAGCAAAAGGGGGGTACACGAGCAGTACTTC | TRBV6-1 | few | TRBJ2-7 | . | 12
CASSETSGANTDTQYF | TGTGCCAGCTCAGAGACTAGCGGGGCCAACACAGATACGCAGTATTTT | TRBV2 | . | TRBJ2-3 | TRBD2 | 16
CASTRLAGEGELFF | TGCGCCAGCACCAGACTAGCGGGAGAGGGGGAGCTGTTTTTT | TRBV5-1 | . | TRBJ2-2 | TRBD2 | 14
CASSERDREGGQPQHF | TGTGCCAGCAGTGAACGGGACAGGGAAGGGGGTCAGCCCCAGCATTTT | TRBV6-1 | many | TRBJ1-5 | TRBD1 | 16
CSARVGLAGGNEQFF | TGCAGTGCTAGGGTAGGGCTAGCGGGAGGGAATGAGCAGTTCTTC | TRBV20-1 | many | TRBJ2-1 | TRBD2 | 15
CSAGRGASGETQYF | TGCAGTGCTGGACGGGGCGCGTCGGGGGAGACCCAGTACTTC | TRBV20-1 | many | TRBJ2-5 | . | 14
CASSLNRGATYGYTF | TGTGCCAGCAGCCTGAACAGGGGCGCGACCTATGGCTACACCTTC | TRBV5-1 | few | TRBJ1-2 | TRBD1 | 15
CASSESAGEQFF | TGTGCCAGCAGTGAATCGGCTGGTGAGCAGTTCTTC | TRBV2 | many | TRBJ2-1 | . | 12
CASSLEGRVGFF | TGTGCCAGCAGTTTAGAAGGCAGGGTTGGGTTCTTC | TRBV12-3/TRBV12-4 | . | TRBJ2-1 | . | 12
CAIKGRGDTEAFF | TGTGCCATCAAGGGAAGGGGGGACACTGAAGCTTTCTTT | TRBV7-9 | few | TRBJ1-1 | . | 13
CASSRDVNSPLHF | TGTGCCAGCAGCCGTGATGTGAACTCACCCCTCCACTTT | TRBV7-2 | many | TRBJ1-6 | . | 13
CASSESTSGGSYEQYF | TGCGCCAGCAGTGAAAGCACTAGCGGTGGCTCCTACGAGCAGTACTTC | TRBV10-2 | many | TRBJ2-7 | TRBD2 | 16
CAWGGQGPASYNEQFF | TGTGCCTGGGGGGGACAGGGGCCCGCCTCCTACAATGAGCAGTTCTTC | TRBV30 | many | TRBJ2-1 | TRBD1 | 16
CSASGGPETQYF | TGCAGTGCTAGCGGCGGTCCGGAGACCCAGTACTTC | TRBV20-1 | many | TRBJ2-5 | . | 12
CASSLDRGRISSYNEQFF | TGTGCCAGCAGCTTAGATCGGGGACGGATTAGCTCCTACAATGAGCAGTTCTTC | TRBV11-2 | few | TRBJ2-1 | . | 18
CASNDSPGQGRQPQHF | TGTGCCAGCAACGACTCACCGGGACAGGGTCGCCAGCCCCAGCATTTT | TRBV5-5 | few | TRBJ1-5 | TRBD1 | 16
CASSFRLRNEKLFF | TGTGCCAGCAGTTTTAGACTGCGAAATGAAAAACTGTTTTTT | TRBV27 | many | TRBJ1-4 | . | 14
CASSEAGGGWNEKLFF | TGTGCCAGCAGTGAAGCCGGAGGGGGCTGGAATGAAAAACTGTTTTTT | TRBV2 | many | TRBJ1-4 | TRBD1 | 16
CASSLAGQWDEKLFF | TGTGCCAGCAGCTTAGCGGGACAGTGGGATGAAAAACTGTTTTTT | TRBV7-9 | many | TRBJ1-4 | TRBD1 | 15
CGLGSVTGELFF | TGCGGACTTGGCTCGGTAACCGGGGAGCTGTTTTTT | TRBV29-1 | . | TRBJ2-2 | . | 12
CASSLSSGGYEQYF | TGTGCCAGCAGCTTAAGTTCAGGGGGCTACGAGCAGTACTTC | TRBV12-3/TRBV12-4 | many | TRBJ2-7 | TRBD1 | 14
CASSYGAGLGETQYF | TGTGCCAGCAGCTACGGGGCGGGGTTGGGGGAGACCCAGTACTTC | TRBV11-2 | few | TRBJ2-5 | . | 15
CASSSLGGRVATTEAFF | TGTGCCAGCAGCTCGCTCGGGGGGCGAGTGGCGACCACTGAAGCTTTCTTT | TRBV7-2 | . | TRBJ1-1 | . | 17
CSARYSTNEKLFF | TGCAGCGCTAGGTACTCAACTAATGAAAAACTGTTTTTT | TRBV29-1 | few | TRBJ1-4 | . | 13
CASSSQRSRGNTGELFF | TGTGCCAGCAGCTCGCAAAGATCTAGAGGGAACACCGGGGAGCTGTTTTTT | TRBV11-2 | . | TRBJ2-2 | . | 17
CSARRVRYEIHEQFF | TGCAGTGCTAGAAGGGTCCGCTATGAGATCCATGAGCAGTTCTTC | TRBV20-1 | many | TRBJ2-1 | . | 15